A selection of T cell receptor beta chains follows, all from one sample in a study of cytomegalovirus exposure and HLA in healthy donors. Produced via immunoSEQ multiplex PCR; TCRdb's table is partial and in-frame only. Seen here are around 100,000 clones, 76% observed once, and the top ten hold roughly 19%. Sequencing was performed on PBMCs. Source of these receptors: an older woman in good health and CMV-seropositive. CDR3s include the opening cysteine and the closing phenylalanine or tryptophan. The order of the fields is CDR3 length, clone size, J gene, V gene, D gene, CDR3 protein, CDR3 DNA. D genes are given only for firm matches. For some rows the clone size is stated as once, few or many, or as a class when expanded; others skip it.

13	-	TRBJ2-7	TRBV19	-	CASNEGLSYEQYF	TGTGCCAGTAATGAGGGTCTCTCCTACGAGCAGTACTTC
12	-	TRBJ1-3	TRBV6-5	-	CASSSAGNTIYF	TGTGCCAGCTCATCAGCGGGAAACACCATATATTTT
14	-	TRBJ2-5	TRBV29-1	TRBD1	CSVKGQGVGETQYF	TGCAGCGTTAAGGGACAGGGGGTTGGAGAGACCCAGTACTTC
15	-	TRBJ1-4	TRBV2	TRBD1	CASSEGGTADEKLFF	TGTGCCAGCAGTGAAGGTGGGACAGCCGATGAAAAACTGTTTTTT
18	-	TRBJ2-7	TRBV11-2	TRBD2	CASSLIYHPGGGPYEQYF	TGTGCCAGCAGCTTAATATACCACCCTGGGGGAGGGCCCTACGAGCAGTACTTC
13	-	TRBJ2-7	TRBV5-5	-	CASRNFTGNEQYF	TGTGCCAGCAGAAACTTCACAGGGAACGAGCAGTACTTC
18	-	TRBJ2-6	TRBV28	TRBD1	CASSLWNRGRAGANVLTF	TGTGCCAGCAGTTTATGGAACAGGGGGCGAGCCGGGGCCAACGTCCTGACTTTC
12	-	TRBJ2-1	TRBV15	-	CATSRRVGEQFF	TGTGCCACCAGCAGGAGGGTGGGTGAGCAGTTCTTC
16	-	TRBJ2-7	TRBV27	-	CASSLGASGRGGEQYF	TGTGCCAGCAGTTTAGGGGCCTCCGGGAGAGGCGGCGAGCAGTACTTC
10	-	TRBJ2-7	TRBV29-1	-	CSVVGDEQYF	TGCAGCGTTGTGGGAGACGAGCAGTACTTC
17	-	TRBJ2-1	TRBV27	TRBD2	CASSLYQRGLSYNEQFF	TGTGCCAGCAGTTTATACCAGCGGGGGCTCTCCTACAATGAGCAGTTCTTC
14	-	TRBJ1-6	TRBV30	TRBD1	CAWSRGFANSPLHF	TGTGCCTGGAGCAGGGGGTTTGCTAATTCACCCCTCCACTTT
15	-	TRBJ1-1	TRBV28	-	CASVGRLQQNTEAFF	TGTGCCAGCGTGGGTAGGTTACAGCAGAACACTGAAGCTTTCTTT
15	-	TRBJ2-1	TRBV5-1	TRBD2	CASSSRAGAYNEQFF	TGCGCCAGCAGCTCTCGAGCGGGAGCCTACAATGAGCAGTTCTTC
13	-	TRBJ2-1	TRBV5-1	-	CASSLGLGDEQFF	TGCGCCAGCAGCTTGGGACTAGGGGATGAGCAGTTCTTC
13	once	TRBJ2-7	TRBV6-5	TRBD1	CASSFYRGREQYF	TGTGCCAGCAGTTTCTACAGGGGACGCGAGCAGTACTTC
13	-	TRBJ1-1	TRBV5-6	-	CASSLSGDTEAFF	TGTGCCAGCAGCTTGAGCGGAGACACTGAAGCTTTCTTT
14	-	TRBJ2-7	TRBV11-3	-	CASSLNSQGYEQYF	TGTGCCAGCAGCCTAAATTCACAGGGTTACGAGCAGTACTTC
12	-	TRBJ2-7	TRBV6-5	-	CASGRVIYEQYF	TGTGCCAGCGGCAGGGTTATCTACGAGCAGTACTTC
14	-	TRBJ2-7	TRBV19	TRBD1	CASSIGTGNYEQYF	TGTGCCAGTAGTATAGGGACAGGGAACTACGAGCAGTACTTC
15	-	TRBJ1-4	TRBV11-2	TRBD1	CASSFGDREDEKLFF	TGTGCCAGCAGCTTTGGGGACAGGGAGGATGAAAAACTGTTTTTT
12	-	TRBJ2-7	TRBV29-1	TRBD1	CSAGQGINEQYF	TGCAGCGCAGGACAGGGGATAAACGAGCAGTACTTC
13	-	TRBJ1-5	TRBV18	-	CASSPGANQPQHF	TGTGCCAGCTCACCAGGGGCCAATCAGCCCCAGCATTTT